The TCR beta chain described here comes from a study of blood T cell repertoires in COVID-19. About the study: Samples taken during acute and convalescent COVID-19 were collected in the United States, Italy and Spain. Sources were T cells, B-cell-depleted T cells, or PBMCs; the material itself was cDNA or gDNA.

Germline V gene lookup returns CDR1 SGHNT and CDR2 YYREEE (reference sequence). After removal of 4 bases from V and 4 bases from J, the junction contained 9 bases not matched to a gene. This CDR3 region has 15 residues. In the study's own analysis: Nucleated cell number was recorded as an estimate derived from reference gene primer amplification. TCRdb's table, derived via immunoSEQ multiplex PCR, lists solely in-frame clones and lacks some. V and J calls and clone size are given by that table; D and trimming were obtained from the DNA. The sample gives about 230,000 clones, 83% of which show up once; approximately 2.5% is in the top ten.

The J gene is TRBJ2-3, the V gene TRBV5-4; 7 bases are shared with TRBD2. The sequenced sample consisted of peripheral blood. This clonotype was obtained from a woman between 65 and 79 years old with active or convalescent COVID-19. The CDR3 loop reads CASSPGGGRADTQYF. The CDR3 bases are TGTGCCAGCAGCCCTGGCGGCGGGAGAGCAGATACGCAGTATTTT.